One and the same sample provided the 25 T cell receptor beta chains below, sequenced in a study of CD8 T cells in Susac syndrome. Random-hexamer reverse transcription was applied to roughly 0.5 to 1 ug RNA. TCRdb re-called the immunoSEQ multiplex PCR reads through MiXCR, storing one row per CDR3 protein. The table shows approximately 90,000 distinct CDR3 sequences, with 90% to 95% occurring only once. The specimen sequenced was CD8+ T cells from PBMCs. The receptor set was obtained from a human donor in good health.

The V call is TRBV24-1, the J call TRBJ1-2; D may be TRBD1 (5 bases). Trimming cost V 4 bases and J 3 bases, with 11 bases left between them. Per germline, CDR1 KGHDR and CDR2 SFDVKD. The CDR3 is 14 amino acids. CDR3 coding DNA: TGTGCCACCAGTGACCCCGGGACGGACTATGGCTACACCTTC. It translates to CATSDPGTDYGYTF.

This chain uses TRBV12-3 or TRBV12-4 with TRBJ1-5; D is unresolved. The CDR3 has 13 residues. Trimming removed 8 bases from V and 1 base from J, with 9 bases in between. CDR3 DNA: TGTGCCAGCGGTGGACGGAGCAATCAGCCCCAGCATTTT. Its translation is CASGGRSNQPQHF.

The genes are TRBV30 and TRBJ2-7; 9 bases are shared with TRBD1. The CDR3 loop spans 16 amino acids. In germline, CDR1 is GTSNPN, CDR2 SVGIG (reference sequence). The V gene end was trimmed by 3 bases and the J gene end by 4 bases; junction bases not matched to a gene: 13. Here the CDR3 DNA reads TGTGCCTGGAGCGTTGAAAGACCGGGACAGGGTTACGAGCAGTACTTC. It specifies CAWSVERPGQGYEQYF.

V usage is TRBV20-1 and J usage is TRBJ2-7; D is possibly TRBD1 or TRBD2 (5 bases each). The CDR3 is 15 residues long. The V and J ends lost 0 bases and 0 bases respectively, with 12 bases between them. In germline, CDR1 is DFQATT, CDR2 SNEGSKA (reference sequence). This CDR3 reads CSARDVTRGSYEQYF. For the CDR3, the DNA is TGCAGTGCTAGAGATGTGACGAGGGGCTCCTACGAGCAGTACTTC.

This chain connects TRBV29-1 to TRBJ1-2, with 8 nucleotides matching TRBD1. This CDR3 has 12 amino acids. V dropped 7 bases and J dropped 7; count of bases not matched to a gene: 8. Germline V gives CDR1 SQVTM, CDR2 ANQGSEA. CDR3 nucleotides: TGCAGCGCTACGACAGGGGACGGTGGCTACACCTTC. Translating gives CSATTGDGGYTF.

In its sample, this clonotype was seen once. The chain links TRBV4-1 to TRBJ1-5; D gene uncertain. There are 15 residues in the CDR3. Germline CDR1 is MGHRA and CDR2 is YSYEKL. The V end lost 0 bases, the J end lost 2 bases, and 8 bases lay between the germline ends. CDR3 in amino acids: CASSQDWRGNQPQHF. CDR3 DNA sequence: TGCGCCAGCAGCCAAGATTGGAGGGGCAATCAGCCCCAGCATTTT.

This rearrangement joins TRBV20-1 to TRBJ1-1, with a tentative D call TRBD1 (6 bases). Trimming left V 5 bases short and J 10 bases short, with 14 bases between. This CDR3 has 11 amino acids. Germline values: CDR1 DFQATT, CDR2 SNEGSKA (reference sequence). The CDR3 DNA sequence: TGCAGTGCTGAGACTCAGGGGCTAGCTTTCTTT. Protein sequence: CSAETQGLAFF.

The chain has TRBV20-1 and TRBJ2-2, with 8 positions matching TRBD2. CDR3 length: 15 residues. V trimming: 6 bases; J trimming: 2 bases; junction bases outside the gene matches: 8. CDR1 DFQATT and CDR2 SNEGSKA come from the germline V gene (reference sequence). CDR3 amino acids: CSAIPGLDNTGELFF. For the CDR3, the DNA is TGCAGTGCCATCCCGGGACTAGATAACACCGGGGAGCTGTTTTTT.

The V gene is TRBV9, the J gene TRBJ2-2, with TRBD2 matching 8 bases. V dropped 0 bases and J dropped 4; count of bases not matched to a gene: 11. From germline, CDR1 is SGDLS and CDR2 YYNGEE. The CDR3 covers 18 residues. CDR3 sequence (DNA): TGTGCCAGCAGCGTAGAAGGAGGGGGGCTAGCGGGCACCGGGGAGCTGTTTTTT. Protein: CASSVEGGGLAGTGELFF.

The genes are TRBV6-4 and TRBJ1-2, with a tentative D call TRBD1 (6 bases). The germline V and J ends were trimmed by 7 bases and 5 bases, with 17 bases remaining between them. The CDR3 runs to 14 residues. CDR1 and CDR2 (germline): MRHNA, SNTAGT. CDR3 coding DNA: TGTGCCAGCAACACGAACAGGGACCTTTATGGCTACACCTTC. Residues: CASNTNRDLYGYTF.

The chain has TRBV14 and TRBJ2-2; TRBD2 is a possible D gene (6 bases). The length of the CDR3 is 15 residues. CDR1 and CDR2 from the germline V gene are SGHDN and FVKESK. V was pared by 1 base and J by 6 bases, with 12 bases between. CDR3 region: CASSQVGGAAGELFF. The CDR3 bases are TGTGCCAGCAGCCAAGTAGGAGGGGCTGCCGGGGAGCTGTTTTTT.

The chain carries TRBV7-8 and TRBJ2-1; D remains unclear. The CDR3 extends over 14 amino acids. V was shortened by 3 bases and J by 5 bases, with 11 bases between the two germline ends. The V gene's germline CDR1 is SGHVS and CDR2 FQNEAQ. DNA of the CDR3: TGTGCCAGCAGCTTTTACCTCACTGACAATGAGCAGTTCTTC. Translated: CASSFYLTDNEQFF. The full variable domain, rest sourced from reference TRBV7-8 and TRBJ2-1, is GAGVSQSPRYKVAKRGQDVALRCDPISGHVSLFWYQQALGQGPEFLTYFQNEAQLDKSGLPSDRFFAERPEGSVSTLKIQRTQQEDSAVYLCASSFYLTDNEQFFGPGTRLTVL.

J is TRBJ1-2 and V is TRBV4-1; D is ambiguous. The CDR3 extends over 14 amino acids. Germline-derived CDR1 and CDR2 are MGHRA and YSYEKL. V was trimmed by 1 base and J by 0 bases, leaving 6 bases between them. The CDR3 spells CASSQGRTNYGYTF. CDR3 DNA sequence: TGCGCCAGCAGCCAAGGGAGGACTAACTATGGCTACACCTTC.

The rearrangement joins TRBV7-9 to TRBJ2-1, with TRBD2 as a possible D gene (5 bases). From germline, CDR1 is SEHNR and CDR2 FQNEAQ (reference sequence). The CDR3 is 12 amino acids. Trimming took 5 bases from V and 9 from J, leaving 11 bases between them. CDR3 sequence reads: CASSQGRGEQFF. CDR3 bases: TGTGCCAGCAGCCAAGGCCGGGGTGAGCAGTTCTTC.

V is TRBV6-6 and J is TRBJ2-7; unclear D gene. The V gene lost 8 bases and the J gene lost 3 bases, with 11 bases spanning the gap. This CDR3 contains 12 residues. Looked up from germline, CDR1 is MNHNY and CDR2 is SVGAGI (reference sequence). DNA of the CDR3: TGTGCCAGCTCCCAGTCTGGCTACGAGCAGTACTTC. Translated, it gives CASSQSGYEQYF.

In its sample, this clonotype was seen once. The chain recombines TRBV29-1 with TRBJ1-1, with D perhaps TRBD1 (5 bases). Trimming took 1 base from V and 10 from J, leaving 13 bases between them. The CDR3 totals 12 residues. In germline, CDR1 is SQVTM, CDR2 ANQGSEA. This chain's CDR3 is CSVEGQGGRAFF. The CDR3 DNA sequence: TGCAGCGTTGAAGGGCAGGGAGGTCGAGCTTTCTTT.

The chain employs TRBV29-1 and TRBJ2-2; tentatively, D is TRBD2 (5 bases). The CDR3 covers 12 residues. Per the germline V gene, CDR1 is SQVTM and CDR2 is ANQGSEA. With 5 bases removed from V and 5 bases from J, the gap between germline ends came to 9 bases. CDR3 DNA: TGCAGCGTTTCAGAGGGAACCGGGGAGCTGTTTTTT. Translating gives CSVSEGTGELFF.

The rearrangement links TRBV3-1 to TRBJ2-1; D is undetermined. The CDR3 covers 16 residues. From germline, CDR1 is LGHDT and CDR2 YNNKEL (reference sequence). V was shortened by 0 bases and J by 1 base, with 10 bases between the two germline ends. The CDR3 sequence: CASSQENYRSYNEQFF. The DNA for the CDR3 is TGTGCCAGCAGCCAAGAGAACTACAGATCCTACAATGAGCAGTTCTTC.

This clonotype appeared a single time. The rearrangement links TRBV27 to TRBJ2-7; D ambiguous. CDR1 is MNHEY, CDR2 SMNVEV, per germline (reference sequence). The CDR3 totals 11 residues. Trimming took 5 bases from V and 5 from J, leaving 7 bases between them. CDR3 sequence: CASSNNHEQYF. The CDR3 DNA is TGTGCCAGCAGTAACAACCACGAGCAGTACTTC.

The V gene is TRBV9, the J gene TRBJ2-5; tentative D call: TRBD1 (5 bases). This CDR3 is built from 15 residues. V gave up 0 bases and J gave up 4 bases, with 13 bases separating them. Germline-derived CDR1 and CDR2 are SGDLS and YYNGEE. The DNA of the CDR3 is TGTGCCAGCAGCGTAGCAGGGCGATGGGGAGAGACCCAGTACTTC. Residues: CASSVAGRWGETQYF.

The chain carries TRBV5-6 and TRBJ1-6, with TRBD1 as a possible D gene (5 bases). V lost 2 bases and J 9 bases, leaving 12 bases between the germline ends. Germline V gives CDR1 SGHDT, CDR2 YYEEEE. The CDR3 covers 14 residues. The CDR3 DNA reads TGTGCCAGCAGCTTCTGGGGCGCGGCTTCACCCCTCCACTTT. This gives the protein CASSFWGAASPLHF. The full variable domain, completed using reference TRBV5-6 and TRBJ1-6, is DAGVTQSPTHLIKTRGQQVTLRCSPKSGHDTVSWYQQALGQGPQFIFQYYEEEERQRGNFPDRFSGHQFPNYSSELNVNALLLGDSALYLCASSFWGAASPLHFGNGTRLTVT.

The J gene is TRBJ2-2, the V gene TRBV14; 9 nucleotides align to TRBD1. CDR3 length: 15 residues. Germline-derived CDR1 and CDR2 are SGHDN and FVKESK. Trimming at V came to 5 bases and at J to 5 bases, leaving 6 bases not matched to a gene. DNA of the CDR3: TGTGCCAGCAGCTTGACAGGGGGAGGAACCGGGGAGCTGTTTTTT. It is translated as CASSLTGGGTGELFF.

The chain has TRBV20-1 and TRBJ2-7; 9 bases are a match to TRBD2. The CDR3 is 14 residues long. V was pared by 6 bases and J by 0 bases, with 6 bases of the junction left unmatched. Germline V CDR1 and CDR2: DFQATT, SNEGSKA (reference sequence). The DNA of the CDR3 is TGCAGTGCAACCCGAGCGGGGGGCTCCTACGAGCAGTACTTC. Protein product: CSATRAGGSYEQYF.

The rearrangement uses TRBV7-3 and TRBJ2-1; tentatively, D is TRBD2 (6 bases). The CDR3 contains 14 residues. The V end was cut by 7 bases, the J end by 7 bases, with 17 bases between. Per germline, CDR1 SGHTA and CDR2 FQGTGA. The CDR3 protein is CASNMGGFGNEQFF. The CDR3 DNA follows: TGTGCCAGCAACATGGGAGGCTTCGGGAATGAGCAGTTCTTC.

The CDR3 is CASSSPSRDEQYF. CDR3 nucleotides: TGTGCCAGCAGCTCCCCCTCCCGGGACGAGCAGTACTTC. The rearrangement uses TRBV13 and TRBJ2-7; D gene ambiguous. This CDR3 spans 13 amino acids. The V gene lost 4 bases and the J gene lost 5 bases, with 12 bases spanning the gap. Germline lookup yields CDR1 PRHDT and CDR2 FYEKMQ (reference sequence).